Listed below are T cell receptor beta chains from one sample, sequenced in a study of cytomegalovirus exposure and HLA in healthy donors. Sequenced by immunoSEQ multiplex PCR; TCRdb stores in-frame clones only, minus some. The sample carries approximately 150,000 clones, 80% recorded once. The material sequenced was PBMCs. These receptors were collected from a young man in good health and CMV-seropositive. Each CDR3 is given with its conserved first and last residue. D genes are given only for firm matches. Not all rows give a size; the values are once, few, many and, for expanded clones, a class.

j_call clone_size v_call d_call cdr3_aa cdr3_nt
TRBJ2-7 - TRBV11-2 - CASSSGLIYEQYF TGTGCCAGCAGCTCGGGACTGATCTACGAGCAGTACTTC
TRBJ1-2 - TRBV5-1 - CASKKQDGYGYTF TGCGCCAGCAAAAAACAGGACGGCTATGGCTACACCTTC
TRBJ2-5 few TRBV9 TRBD1 CASSARQGFFETQYF TGTGCCAGCAGCGCAAGACAGGGGTTTTTTGAGACCCAGTACTTC
TRBJ2-7 - TRBV15 TRBD1 CATTPGQGFYEQYF TGTGCCACCACCCCGGGACAGGGGTTCTACGAGCAGTACTTC
TRBJ2-7 once TRBV6-5 TRBD1 CASSRGPGQGGEQYF TGTGCCAGCAGTAGGGGTCCGGGACAGGGTGGCGAGCAGTACTTC
TRBJ2-3 - TRBV4-3 TRBD2 CASSQALAGVSTDTQYF TGCGCCAGCAGCCAAGCCCTAGCGGGGGTTAGCACAGATACGCAGTATTTT
TRBJ1-6 - TRBV18 - CASSPEVAGNSPLHF TGTGCCAGCTCACCAGAGGTGGCAGGGAATTCACCCCTCCACTTT
TRBJ1-2 - TRBV18 - CASSPEGTGWNGYTF TGTGCCAGCTCACCCGAAGGAACAGGGTGGAATGGCTACACCTTC
TRBJ2-5 few TRBV10-2 TRBD2 CAQREAETQYF TGCGCCCAGCGGGAGGCCGAGACCCAGTACTTC
TRBJ2-7 - TRBV4-3 TRBD2 CASSQGLAETYEQYF TGCGCCAGCAGCCAAGGACTAGCGGAAACCTACGAGCAGTACTTC
TRBJ1-3 - TRBV19 - CASSLRAAGNLPPGNTIYF TGTGCCAGTTCCCTGAGGGCAGCGGGGAACCTGCCTCCTGGAAACACCATATATTTT
TRBJ2-7 once TRBV28 TRBD2 CASRDPVVAGLSYEQYF TGTGCCAGCAGAGACCCCGTGGTAGCGGGATTGTCCTACGAGCAGTACTTC
TRBJ2-7 - TRBV4-1 - CASSQGRGSSYEQYF TGCGCCAGCAGCCAAGGTAGGGGGAGCTCCTACGAGCAGTACTTC
TRBJ1-2 - TRBV14 - CASSPRTANYGYTF TGTGCCAGCAGCCCGCGGACAGCTAACTATGGCTACACCTTC
TRBJ2-5 - TRBV10-2 - CASSAGEETQYF TGCGCCAGCAGTGCCGGGGAAGAGACCCAGTACTTC
TRBJ2-5 few TRBV15 - CATSRIARKETQYF TGTGCCACCAGCAGAATCGCCAGAAAAGAGACCCAGTACTTC
TRBJ2-7 once TRBV6-5 - CASSYMDSQAYEQYF TGTGCCAGCAGTTACATGGACAGCCAAGCCTACGAGCAGTACTTC
TRBJ2-3 once TRBV11-2 TRBD2 CASTPSGGASDTQYF TGTGCCAGCACCCCTAGCGGGGGGGCTAGCGATACGCAGTATTTT
TRBJ2-5 - TRBV4-1 TRBD2 CASSQEGVAGKETQYF TGCGCCAGCAGCCAAGAGGGGGTAGCGGGGAAAGAGACCCAGTACTTC
TRBJ2-7 few TRBV7-9 - CSSSLEGGLTPPTRQYF TGTTCCAGCAGCTTAGAGGGCGGACTAACCCCCCCTACGAGGCAGTACTTC
TRBJ1-1 - TRBV9 - CASSDGPTPGMNTEAFF TGTGCCAGCAGCGACGGGCCCACCCCGGGGATGAACACTGAAGCTTTCTTT
TRBJ2-1 - TRBV29-1 - CSVAGGNEQFF TGCAGCGTTGCCGGGGGCAATGAGCAGTTCTTC
TRBJ2-2 - TRBV6-4 - CASSERAGNTGELFF TGTGCCAGCAGTGAAAGGGCGGGAAACACCGGGGAGCTGTTTTTT
TRBJ2-3 - TRBV5-1 - CASSQSTDTQYF TGCGCCAGCAGTCAGAGCACAGATACGCAGTATTTT
TRBJ2-5 - TRBV2 TRBD2 CASIAGVAETQYF TGTGCCAGCATAGCGGGAGTTGCAGAGACCCAGTACTTC